A single sample gave rise to the 30 T cell receptor beta chains below, sequenced in a study of cytomegalovirus exposure and HLA in healthy donors. Researchers ran the PCR with 60 Vbeta and 13 Jbeta primers. Only in-frame clones appear in the TCRdb table, and some are missing; sequencing was by immunoSEQ multiplex PCR. The sample consists of 150,000 to 200,000 clones, roughly 65% of them appearing once. The specimen sequenced was PBMCs. The receptor set was obtained from a woman younger than 30 in good health and CMV-seropositive.

A single count supports this clone. This chain links TRBV6-5 with TRBJ2-5; 9 bases line up with TRBD2. This CDR3 comprises 15 residues. Germline V lookup: CDR1 MNHEY, CDR2 SVGAGI. The V and J ends lost 6 bases and 2 bases, in that order; junction bases with no gene match: 7. The DNA for the CDR3 is TGTGCCAGCAGGCCACGACTAGCGGAACAAGAGACCCAGTACTTC. This gives the protein CASRPRLAEQETQYF.

This clone was seen more than once but under ten times. The rearrangement joins TRBV20-1 to TRBJ2-5; TRBD1 or TRBD2 may be the D gene (5 bases each). Judging by the DNA end, TRBJ2-7 fits better; the J call may be wrong. Germline loops: CDR1 DFQATT, CDR2 SNEGSKA (reference sequence). The CDR3 has 11 amino acids. In DNA, the CDR3 is TGCAGTGCTAGGGGGGCCTACGAGCAGTACTTC. It yields the protein CSARGAYEQYF.

This chain joins TRBV4-3 and TRBJ2-2, with 7 bases aligning to TRBD1. The CDR3 contains 15 residues. V lost 0 bases and J lost 5; bases outside the gene matches: 3. Germline values: CDR1 LGHNA, CDR2 YSLEER. In nucleotides, the CDR3 is TGCGCCAGCAGCCAAGATAGGGGACAGACCGGGGAGCTGTTTTTT. Translating it yields CASSQDRGQTGELFF.

The chain uses TRBV7-9 and TRBJ2-2; D gene ambiguous. Germline V lookup: CDR1 SEHNR, CDR2 FQNEAQ (reference sequence). The CDR3 is made up of 13 amino acids. With 3 bases removed from V and 7 bases from J, the gap between germline ends came to 9 bases. The CDR3, as DNA: TGTGCCAGCAGCTTGGCCCCCCACGGGGAGCTGTTTTTT. This translates into CASSLAPHGELFF. The full variable domain, its missing parts supplied by reference TRBV7-9 and TRBJ2-2, is DTGVSQNPRHKITKRGQNVTFRCDPISEHNRLYWYRQTLGQGPEFLTYFQNEAQLEKSRLLSDRFSAERPKGSFSTLEIQRTEQGDSAMYLCASSLAPHGELFFGEGSRLTVL.

The gene calls are TRBV6-5 and TRBJ2-3; 7 bases map to TRBD2. The germline V gene has CDR1 MNHEY and CDR2 SVGAGI. CDR3 size: 14 residues. The V gene end was trimmed by 7 bases and the J gene end by 6 bases; junction bases not matched to a gene: 10. The CDR3 sequence is CASKAGEAMDTQYF. The CDR3 DNA reads TGTGCCAGCAAGGCGGGAGAGGCGATGGATACGCAGTATTTT.

The rearrangement links TRBV6-6 to TRBJ1-2, with 7 bases aligning to TRBD1. The CDR3 length is 16 residues. V lost 6 bases to trimming and J lost 0 bases; unmatched junction nucleotides: 10. The germline CDR1 and CDR2 sequences are MNHNY and SVGAGI (reference sequence). CDR3 sequence (DNA): TGTGCCAGCAGCCGGTGGGTTACAGGGGCTAACTATGGCTACACCTTC. Its protein product is CASSRWVTGANYGYTF.

This clone was observed a single time. This chain connects TRBV19 to TRBJ2-5, with 8 bases aligning to TRBD2. CDR1 LNHDA and CDR2 SQIVND come from the germline V gene (reference sequence). The CDR3 extends over 16 amino acids. With V trimmed by 3 bases and J by 0 bases, 6 bases remained unmatched. The CDR3 coding sequence is TGTGCCAGTAGTATCGGCCAGCGGGGGTACCAAGAGACCCAGTACTTC. This encodes CASSIGQRGYQETQYF.

This clone showed up just a few times. The gene calls are TRBV10-3 and TRBJ2-2, with 13 bases aligning to TRBD2. Trimming at V came to 2 bases and at J to 2 bases, leaving 5 bases not matched to a gene. CDR3 length equals 18 residues. CDR1 is ENHRY, CDR2 SYGVKD, per germline. The CDR3 spells CAISETGLAGENTGELFF. CDR3 DNA sequence: TGTGCCATCAGTGAGACCGGACTAGCGGGAGAAAACACCGGGGAGCTGTTTTTT.

V and J are TRBV6-1 and TRBJ1-2, with D unresolved. The CDR3 covers 14 residues. Germline CDR1 and CDR2: MNHNS and SASEGT. The V and J ends lost 2 bases and 3 bases respectively, with 10 bases between them. Here the CDR3 DNA reads TGTGCCAGCAGTGAATATGGGAGAGACTATGGCTACACCTTC. Its translation: CASSEYGRDYGYTF.

CDR3 nucleotides: TGCGCCAGCAGTTCGACCCCGGGACAGGGGGCGTTGGGCTACACCTTC. Its translation is CASSSTPGQGALGYTF. V is TRBV5-1 and J is TRBJ1-2; 12 bases match TRBD1. CDR3 length: 16 residues. The germline CDR1 and CDR2 sequences are SGHRS and YFSETQ. Losses at the gene ends were 5 bases for V and 8 bases for J; bases not matched to a gene: 13.

The rearrangement joins TRBV5-1 to TRBJ2-5; TRBD1 agrees at 7 bases. The J call may be incorrect, as the DNA end agrees better with TRBJ2-7. The CDR3 totals 15 residues. Germline CDR1 and CDR2: SGHRS and YFSETQ. The CDR3 DNA follows: TGCGCCAGCAGCCCCCGGACAGGCGTCACCTACGAGCAGTACTTC. Amino acids: CASSPRTGVTYEQYF.

The chain combines TRBV27 with TRBJ2-7, with 7 bases fitting TRBD2. This CDR3 is built from 14 residues. In germline, CDR1 is MNHEY, CDR2 SMNVEV (reference sequence). Trimming at V came to 5 bases and at J to 0 bases, leaving 4 bases not matched to a gene. The CDR3 sequence is CASSPGLHSYEQYF. In nucleotides, the CDR3 is TGTGCCAGCAGTCCGGGACTACACTCCTACGAGCAGTACTTC.

This clone came up a few times. The chain carries TRBV15 and TRBJ1-5; TRBD1 agrees at 9 bases. V lost 2 bases and J lost 5; bases outside the gene matches: 7. The CDR3 consists of 16 residues. The germline V gene encodes CDR1 LNHNV and CDR2 YYDKDF (reference sequence). This chain's CDR3 is CATSRRTGQGDQPQHF. CDR3 bases: TGTGCCACCAGCAGAAGGACGGGACAGGGTGATCAGCCCCAGCATTTT. Full variable domain (remainder filled in from reference TRBV15 and TRBJ1-5): DAMVIQNPRYQVTQFGKPVTLSCSQTLNHNVMYWYQQKSSQAPKLLFHYYDKDFNNEADTPDNFQSRRPNTSFCFLDIRSPGLGDTAMYLCATSRRTGQGDQPQHFGDGTRLSIL.

The chain has TRBV5-6 and TRBJ1-5; 9 bases are shared with TRBD1. CDR1 and CDR2 from the germline V gene are SGHDT and YYEEEE. The CDR3 consists of 16 residues. Trimming removed 0 bases from V and 6 bases from J; junction bases left unmatched: 7. In nucleotides, the CDR3 is TGTGCCAGCAGCTTGGGGGGACAGGGAGTTAGTCAGCCCCAGCATTTT. This encodes CASSLGGQGVSQPQHF.

This sequence joins TRBV4-2 and TRBJ2-7; 9 bases line up with TRBD2. The CDR3 has 14 residues. Germline loops: CDR1 LGHNA, CDR2 YNFKEQ. After removal of 4 bases from V and 2 bases from J, the junction contained 3 bases not matched to a gene. The DNA of the CDR3 is TGTGCCAGCAGCCGGACTAGCGACCCCTACGAGCAGTACTTC. This encodes CASSRTSDPYEQYF.

This rearrangement joins TRBV6-6 to TRBJ2-7; 11 bases line up with TRBD1. The CDR3 loop spans 15 amino acids. The trim removed 5 bases at V and 7 bases at J, leaving 10 bases unmatched. The germline V gene has CDR1 MNHNY and CDR2 SVGAGI (reference sequence). Here the CDR3 reads CASSLGQGALGEQYF. In DNA form, the CDR3 reads TGTGCCAGCAGTCTCGGACAGGGGGCGTTAGGTGAGCAGTACTTC.

This clone was recorded a few times. This chain uses TRBV19 with TRBJ1-1, with D possibly being TRBD1 (6 bases). This CDR3 comprises 16 residues. V was shortened by 3 bases and J by 3 bases, with 17 bases between the two germline ends. Germline V gene data show CDR1 as LNHDA and CDR2 as SQIVND (reference sequence). The CDR3 DNA reads as TGTGCCAGTAGTATCGGTGGGGGCTCAACGGACACTGAAGCTTTCTTT. Translated: CASSIGGGSTDTEAFF.

The rearrangement joins TRBV6-1 to TRBJ1-5; D uncertain. CDR1 is MNHNS and CDR2 is SASEGT in the germline V gene. Trimming stripped 6 bases from V and 1 base from J, with 7 bases between. The CDR3 length is 13 residues. The CDR3 spells CASREPSNQPQHF. The DNA of the CDR3 is TGTGCCAGCAGGGAGCCGAGCAATCAGCCCCAGCATTTT.

The V and J genes are TRBV7-3 and TRBJ1-2, with 9 bases aligning to TRBD1. There are 15 residues in the CDR3. Unmatched junction bases numbered 9, after V lost 5 bases and J lost 5 bases. Germline V gives CDR1 SGHTA, CDR2 FQGTGA. The CDR3 region has the DNA TGTGCCAGCAGCCGGAACCGGGACAGGGATTATGGCTACACCTTC. This translates into CASSRNRDRDYGYTF.

The chain recombines TRBV18 with TRBJ2-7; 10 bases are a match to TRBD1. V lost 6 bases and J lost 3; bases outside the gene matches: 8. CDR1 is KGHSH, CDR2 LQKENI, per germline. The CDR3 consists of 15 residues. Written as DNA, the CDR3 is TGTGCCAGCTCTTCCCCGGGACAGGGGTTCTACGAGCAGTACTTC. Translating it yields CASSSPGQGFYEQYF.

In nucleotides, the CDR3 is TGTGCCAGCAGCCAGTGGGGGCAGGAAAAACTGTTTTTT. It yields the protein CASSQWGQEKLFF. This chain connects TRBV7-9 to TRBJ1-4, with a weak D call TRBD1 (6 bases). CDR3 length: 13 amino acids. Deletions cut 5 bases from V and 8 bases from J, with 12 bases between. In germline, CDR1 is SEHNR, CDR2 FQNEAQ (reference sequence).

The chain has TRBV6-6 and TRBJ1-5; 7 nucleotides agree with TRBD1. The V segment lost 7 bases and the J segment 5 bases; nucleotides outside the gene matches: 8. The germline gives CDR1 MNHNY, CDR2 SVGAGI (reference sequence). This CDR3 region has 14 residues. The CDR3 sequence: CASTKGASDQPQHF. CDR3 bases: TGTGCCAGCACTAAGGGGGCCTCAGATCAGCCCCAGCATTTT.

The rearrangement uses TRBV10-2 and TRBJ2-7, with 7 bases lining up with TRBD2. J gave up 7 bases and V 3 bases, and 3 bases lay outside the gene matches. From germline, CDR1 is WSHSY and CDR2 SAAADI. The CDR3 has 12 amino acids. In nucleotides, the CDR3 is TGCGCCAGCAGTGACTTGGGGGGGGAGCAGTACTTC. This encodes CASSDLGGEQYF.

This clone was recorded a few times. This chain joins TRBV6-6 and TRBJ1-4; D may be TRBD1 (5 bases). This CDR3 has 16 amino acids. With 6 bases removed from V and 2 bases from J, the gap between germline ends came to 16 bases. Germline values: CDR1 MNHNY, CDR2 SVGAGI (reference sequence). For the CDR3, the DNA is TGTGCCAGCAGGGCAGGGACTGGACGCACTAATGAAAAACTGTTTTTT. Its translation: CASRAGTGRTNEKLFF.

The chain is built from TRBV6-1 and TRBJ2-1; TRBD2 agrees at 10 bases. Trimming removed 6 bases from V and 7 bases from J; junction bases left unmatched: 9. The CDR3 has 15 amino acids. Germline-derived CDR1 and CDR2 are MNHNS and SASEGT. CDR3 sequence: CASSLTSGVYNEQFF. CDR3 sequence (DNA): TGTGCCAGCAGCTTAACTAGCGGGGTTTATAATGAGCAGTTCTTC.

The V call is TRBV18, the J call TRBJ2-2; the match to TRBD2 covers 9 bases. Germline V gene sequence: CDR1 KGHSH, CDR2 LQKENI. The CDR3 sequence is 16 residues long. V lost 4 bases, J lost 2 bases, and 5 bases stayed unmatched. CDR3 protein: CASSQRLADNTGELFF. The CDR3 coding sequence is TGTGCCAGCTCACAACGACTAGCGGATAACACCGGGGAGCTGTTTTTT.

This clone was seen only a few times. The rearrangement uses TRBV7-9 and TRBJ2-2; TRBD1 agrees at 7 bases. The CDR3 loop spans 13 amino acids. CDR1 SEHNR and CDR2 FQNEAQ come from the germline V gene (reference sequence). In nucleotides, the CDR3 is TGTTCCTGCCGGACAGGCTACACCGGGGAGCTGTTTTTT. Residues: CSCRTGYTGELFF.

The genes are TRBV11-2 and TRBJ1-1; tentatively, D is TRBD1 (6 bases). Germline CDR1 is SGHAT and CDR2 is FQNNGV. Trimming removed 1 base from V and 4 bases from J, with 13 bases in between. CDR3 length: 15 residues. The CDR3 region has the DNA TGTGCCAGCAGCTTAGTAAAATCAGGGGCCACTGAAGCTTTCTTT. Amino acids: CASSLVKSGATEAFF. Combining the CDR3 with reference TRBV11-2 and TRBJ1-1 gives the whole variable domain EAGVAQSPRYKIIEKRQSVAFWCNPISGHATLYWYQQILGQGPKLLIQFQNNGVVDDSQLPKDRFSAERLKGVDSTLKIQPAKLEDSAVYLCASSLVKSGATEAFFGQGTRLTVV.

The chain employs TRBV10-3 and TRBJ1-4; a possible D gene is TRBD1 (5 bases). Germline values: CDR1 ENHRY, CDR2 SYGVKD. V gave up 4 bases and J gave up 8 bases, with 8 bases separating them. There are 12 residues in the CDR3. Here the CDR3 reads CAISGRGEKLFF. The CDR3 nucleotides read TGTGCCATCAGTGGGCGGGGGGAAAAACTGTTTTTT.

This clone was detected a few times. The chain uses TRBV30 and TRBJ1-1; tentative D call: TRBD1 (5 bases). The CDR3 sequence is 15 residues long. Germline-derived CDR1 and CDR2 are GTSNPN and SVGIG (reference sequence). V lost 0 bases, J lost 10 bases, and 21 bases lay in between. CDR3 DNA sequence: TGTGCCTGGAGTGTACACAGGTTAACAGGAGTCACAGCTTTCTTT. It codes for CAWSVHRLTGVTAFF.